These 26 T cell receptor beta chains share one sample of origin, sequenced in a study of T cells in tuberculosis. Assay used: immunoSEQ multiplex PCR; TCRdb lists only in-frame clones, some missing. The table lists some 41,000 clones, roughly 94% of them singletons. Specimen: PBMCs. The receptors were sampled from a donor aged 5 to 30 with latent tuberculosis or without tuberculosis infection. Some clones in this sample may be carry-over from other donors' samples.

This chain uses TRBV29-1 with TRBJ2-2; the D gene is possibly TRBD2 (5 bases). Germline V gene lookup returns CDR1 SQVTM and CDR2 ANQGSEA. The CDR3 sequence is 13 residues long. V shed 7 bases and J shed 5 bases, with 14 bases lying between them. CDR3 sequence: CSARTRGTGELFF. Written as DNA, the CDR3 is TGCAGCGCTCGGACGCGCGGGACCGGGGAGCTGTTTTTT.

V gene TRBV27 combines with J gene TRBJ2-3; tentative D call: TRBD2 (5 bases). V lost 2 bases, J lost 0 bases, and 9 bases lay in between. This CDR3 is built from 15 residues. Germline lookup yields CDR1 MNHEY and CDR2 SMNVEV (reference sequence). DNA for the CDR3: TGTGCCAGCAGTTTAAAGCGGTCTAGCACAGATACGCAGTATTTT. Translating it yields CASSLKRSSTDTQYF.

V usage is TRBV5-4 and J usage is TRBJ1-2; D is possibly TRBD1 (6 bases). Germline V CDR1 and CDR2: SGHNT, YYREEE (reference sequence). The CDR3 extends over 15 amino acids. V was trimmed by 4 bases and J by 2 bases, leaving 15 bases between them. The CDR3 here is CASSQKGVTNYGYTF. In DNA form, the CDR3 reads TGTGCCAGCAGCCAGAAGGGGGTAACGAACTATGGCTACACCTTC.

The chain carries TRBV11-1 and TRBJ2-3, with 14 bases aligning to TRBD2. CDR3 length: 16 amino acids. Germline assignment: CDR1 SGHAT and CDR2 FQDESV (reference sequence). The V gene end was trimmed by 5 bases and the J gene end by 2 bases; junction bases not matched to a gene: 3. In DNA form, the CDR3 reads TGTGCCAGCAGCCCGGGACTAGCGGGAGCCACAGATACGCAGTATTTT. Protein sequence: CASSPGLAGATDTQYF.

Only one count was recorded for this clone. The chain carries TRBV5-1 and TRBJ1-2, with D tentatively TRBD1 (5 bases). Per germline, CDR1 SGHRS and CDR2 YFSETQ. V lost 4 bases, J lost 4 bases, and 17 bases lay in between. This CDR3 is built from 15 residues. Here the CDR3 reads CASSLGQGSTYGYTF. CDR3 nucleotides: TGCGCCAGCAGCCTAGGGCAGGGTTCCACCTATGGCTACACCTTC. The whole variable domain, filled in from reference TRBV5-1 and TRBJ1-2, reads KAGVTQTPRYLIKTRGQQVTLSCSPISGHRSVSWYQQTPGQGLQFLFEYFSETQRNKGNFPGRFSGRQFSNSRSEMNVSTLELGDSALYLCASSLGQGSTYGYTFGSGTRLTVV.

The rearrangement links TRBV2 to TRBJ2-7; TRBD1 is a possible D gene (6 bases). Germline CDR1 is SNHLY and CDR2 is FYNNEI. This CDR3 comprises 13 residues. Deletions cut 4 bases from V and 5 bases from J, with 12 bases between. CDR3 protein: CASSGWTDHEQYF. In nucleotides, the CDR3 is TGTGCCAGCAGTGGATGGACAGACCACGAGCAGTACTTC.

V usage is TRBV23-1 and J usage is TRBJ2-3, with 9 bases identical to TRBD1. TRBV23-1 carries the ORF label, with uncertain function. This CDR3 region has 16 residues. The V segment lost 3 bases and the J segment 3 bases; nucleotides outside the gene matches: 7. The CDR3 nucleotides are TGCGCCAGCAGTCACCCCAACAGGGGGCAAACAGATACGCAGTATTTT. This codes for CASSHPNRGQTDTQYF.

Details on this clone: Different DNA sequences within this sample yield the same CDR3. The V call is TRBV27, the J call TRBJ2-3; D is unresolved. Deletions cut 6 bases from V and 0 bases from J, with 7 bases between. Germline-derived CDR1 and CDR2 are MNHEY and SMNVEV (reference sequence). The CDR3 covers 13 residues. CDR3 DNA sequence: TGTGCCAGCAGCTTGACTAGCACAGATACGCAGTATTTT. It specifies CASSLTSTDTQYF.

V usage is TRBV19 and J usage is TRBJ2-2, with 8 positions matching TRBD2. Per the germline V gene, CDR1 is LNHDA and CDR2 is SQIVND (reference sequence). The CDR3 is 10 amino acids. The J segment lost 13 bases and the V segment lost 6 bases, leaving 1 base of the junction unmatched. CDR3 amino acids: CASRREGLFF. Here the CDR3 DNA reads TGTGCCAGTAGACGGGAGGGGCTGTTTTTT.

The table lists this clone with a count of one. CDR3 sequence: CASSFFYEQFF. The CDR3 DNA is TGTGCCAGCAGTTTCTTCTATGAGCAGTTCTTC. The chain couples TRBV28 to TRBJ2-1, with unresolved D. The CDR3 loop spans 11 amino acids. Per germline, CDR1 MDHEN and CDR2 SYDVKM. V was clipped by 3 bases and J by 8 bases, with 5 bases between them.

The rearrangement joins TRBV15 to TRBJ2-5; a weak D match, TRBD1 (6 bases). V gave up 1 base and J gave up 1 base, with 22 bases separating them. The length of the CDR3 is 19 residues. The V gene's germline CDR1 is LNHNV and CDR2 YYDKDF (reference sequence). The CDR3 spells CATSRGIFWDTKAQETQYF. DNA for the CDR3: TGTGCCACCAGCAGAGGTATTTTTTGGGACACTAAAGCCCAAGAGACCCAGTACTTC.

This rearrangement joins TRBV19 to TRBJ2-3, with 10 bases matching TRBD2. The CDR3 covers 14 residues. CDR1 and CDR2 (germline): LNHDA, SQIVND (reference sequence). The junction had 4 bases not matched to a gene; V was cut back by 5 bases and J by 5 bases. CDR3 in amino acids: CASSHGLAEDTQYF. For the CDR3, the DNA is TGTGCCAGTAGTCATGGACTAGCGGAAGATACGCAGTATTTT.

The V and J genes are TRBV2 and TRBJ2-3; 11 nucleotides align to TRBD1. The CDR3 sequence is 12 residues long. With 5 bases clipped from V and 10 bases from J, the junction kept 2 bases outside the gene matches. CDR1 is SNHLY and CDR2 is FYNNEI in the germline V gene. CDR3 nucleotide sequence: TGTGCCAGCAGTCGGGACAGGGGGTCGCAGTATTTT. This codes for CASSRDRGSQYF.

The V call is TRBV27, the J call TRBJ2-1, with 10 bases fitting TRBD2. Germline trimming cut 4 bases from V and 5 bases from J; bases unmatched to any gene: 11. Germline V lookup: CDR1 MNHEY, CDR2 SMNVEV (reference sequence). The CDR3 spans 17 residues. CDR3 DNA: TGTGCCAGCAGTTCGGACGACGGACTAGCGGAGAACAATGAGCAGTTCTTC. Amino acid sequence: CASSSDDGLAENNEQFF.

The chain employs TRBV28 and TRBJ1-2, with D perhaps TRBD1 (5 bases). The V and J ends lost 6 bases and 6 bases respectively, with 11 bases between them. Germline-derived CDR1 and CDR2 are MDHEN and SYDVKM. The CDR3 has 12 residues. CDR3: CASRTQGNGYTF. CDR3 sequence (DNA): TGTGCCAGCAGAACCCAGGGTAATGGCTACACCTTC.

The rearrangement joins TRBV7-9 to TRBJ2-7, with D tentatively TRBD1 (6 bases). Trimming removed 7 bases from V and 5 bases from J, with 18 bases in between. This CDR3 has 14 amino acids. CDR1 is SEHNR and CDR2 is FQNEAQ in the germline V gene (reference sequence). CDR3 nucleotide sequence: TGTGCCAGCACCCCGCGATCAGGGGTCCACGAGCAGTACTTC. Translating gives CASTPRSGVHEQYF.

The chain employs TRBV4-3 and TRBJ2-3; maybe TRBD2 (6 bases). Germline lookup yields CDR1 LGHNA and CDR2 YSLEER. The CDR3 has 14 residues. Trimming removed 5 bases at V and 0 bases at J, with 9 bases between. In nucleotides, the CDR3 is TGCGCCAGCAGCGGGGCGGGGAGCACAGATACGCAGTATTTT. It specifies CASSGAGSTDTQYF.

The chain carries TRBV2 and TRBJ1-4; 8 positions match TRBD1. Trimming took 1 base from V and 7 from J; bases not matched to a gene: 5. Germline values: CDR1 SNHLY, CDR2 FYNNEI. The CDR3 is made up of 15 amino acids. The DNA of the CDR3 is TGTGCCAGCAGTGAAGTGACAGGGGTTACTGAAAAACTGTTTTTT. Its translation is CASSEVTGVTEKLFF.

The rearrangement uses TRBV28 and TRBJ2-3; no clear D. Germline CDR1 is MDHEN and CDR2 is SYDVKM. The CDR3 has 16 amino acids. V was cut by 3 bases and J by 3 bases, with 16 bases left in between. The CDR3 loop reads CASSFPRFEETDTQYF. CDR3 coding DNA: TGTGCCAGCAGTTTCCCCCGATTTGAGGAAACAGATACGCAGTATTTT. The variable domain in full, with the rest retrieved from reference TRBV28 and TRBJ2-3, is DVKVTQSSRYLVKRTGEKVFLECVQDMDHENMFWYRQDPGLGLRLIYFSYDVKMKEKGDIPEGYSVSREKKERFSLILESASTNQTSMYLCASSFPRFEETDTQYFGPGTRLTVL.

The chain employs TRBV7-7 and TRBJ1-5, with a weak D call TRBD1 (5 bases). Germline CDR1 SSHAT, CDR2 FNYEAQ (reference sequence). The CDR3 is 18 amino acids. Trimming removed 4 bases at V and 2 bases at J, with 21 bases between. The CDR3 DNA is TGTGCCAGCAGCTCACCGTTGGGACTTCTGGACGGCAATCAGCCCCAGCATTTT. Protein sequence: CASSSPLGLLDGNQPQHF. Looking up the rest from reference TRBV7-7 and TRBJ1-5 gives the full variable domain: GAGVSQSPRYKVTKRGQDVTLRCDPISSHATLYWYQQALGQGPEFLTYFNYEAQPDKSGLPSDRFSAERPEGSISTLTIQRTEQRDSAMYRCASSSPLGLLDGNQPQHFGDGTRLSIL.

The V call is TRBV18, the J call TRBJ2-3; D remains ambiguous. CDR3 length: 15 residues. Trimming cost V 6 bases and J 2 bases, with 15 bases left between them. Germline V CDR1 and CDR2: KGHSH, LQKENI. CDR3: CASSSRWYYTDTQYF. DNA of the CDR3: TGTGCCAGCTCGTCTCGGTGGTACTACACAGATACGCAGTATTTT.

The CDR3 DNA follows: TGTGCCAGCAGCCGGACAGGGGGCGGCAATGAGCAGTTCTTC. This gives the protein CASSRTGGGNEQFF. The V and J genes are TRBV7-7 and TRBJ2-1; 11 bases map to TRBD1. The CDR3 has 14 residues. With 5 bases clipped from V and 6 bases from J, the junction kept 3 bases outside the gene matches. Germline assignment: CDR1 SSHAT and CDR2 FNYEAQ (reference sequence).

The chain couples TRBV19 to TRBJ1-5, with D unclear. Germline CDR1 and CDR2: LNHDA and SQIVND (reference sequence). The V end was cut by 7 bases, the J end by 10 bases, with 20 bases between. CDR3 size: 14 residues. CDR3 DNA sequence: TGTGCCAGTAACCCTGGGCCGCCGATCAGCCCCCAGCATTTT. It translates to CASNPGPPISPQHF. The whole variable domain, filled in from reference TRBV19 and TRBJ1-5, reads DGGITQSPKYLFRKEGQNVTLSCEQNLNHDAMYWYRQDPGQGLRLIYYSQIVNDFQKGDIAEGYSVSREKKESFPLTVTSAQKNPTAFYLCASNPGPPISPQHFGDGTRLSIL.

The rearrangement links TRBV5-4 to TRBJ2-3; 9 bases match TRBD2. This CDR3 has 17 amino acids. CDR1 and CDR2 from the germline V gene are SGHNT and YYREEE (reference sequence). J gave up 5 bases and V 0 bases, and 10 bases lay outside the gene matches. The CDR3 nucleotides are TGTGCCAGCAGCTTGGTAAGGCGGGAGGGCCATGAAGATACGCAGTATTTT. Translation gives CASSLVRREGHEDTQYF. The full variable domain, its missing parts supplied by reference TRBV5-4 and TRBJ2-3, is ETGVTQSPTHLIKTRGQQVTLRCSSQSGHNTVSWYQQALGQGPQFIFQYYREEENGRGNFPPRFSGLQFPNYSSELNVNALELDDSALYLCASSLVRREGHEDTQYFGPGTRLTVL.

The chain has TRBV27 and TRBJ1-2; a weak D match, TRBD1 (5 bases). This CDR3 spans 14 amino acids. Germline assignment: CDR1 MNHEY and CDR2 SMNVEV (reference sequence). Trimming took 6 bases from V and 3 from J, leaving 14 bases between them. CDR3 DNA: TGTGCCAGCAGCGCTCAGGGATGGGACTATGGCTACACCTTC. Its protein is CASSAQGWDYGYTF.

The CDR3 coding sequence is TGTGCCAGCAGACTTGTCCGGGACAGGGACACGCAGTATTTT. Protein: CASRLVRDRDTQYF. The chain carries TRBV11-2 and TRBJ2-3, with TRBD1 identical over 9 bases. Unmatched junction bases numbered 10, after V lost 6 bases and J lost 9 bases. This CDR3 has 14 amino acids. Germline values: CDR1 SGHAT, CDR2 FQNNGV.